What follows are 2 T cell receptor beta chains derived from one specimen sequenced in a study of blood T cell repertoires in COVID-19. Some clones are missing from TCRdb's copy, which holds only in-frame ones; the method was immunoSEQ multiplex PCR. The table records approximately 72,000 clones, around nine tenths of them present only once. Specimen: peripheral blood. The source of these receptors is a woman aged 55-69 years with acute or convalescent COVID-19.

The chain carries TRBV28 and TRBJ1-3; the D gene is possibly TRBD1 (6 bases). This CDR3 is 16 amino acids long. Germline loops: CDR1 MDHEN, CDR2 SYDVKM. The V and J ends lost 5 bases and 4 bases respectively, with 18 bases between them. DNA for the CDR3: TGTGCCAGCAGTCCCAAACTTACAGGGTCGGGAAACACCATATATTTT. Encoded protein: CASSPKLTGSGNTIYF.

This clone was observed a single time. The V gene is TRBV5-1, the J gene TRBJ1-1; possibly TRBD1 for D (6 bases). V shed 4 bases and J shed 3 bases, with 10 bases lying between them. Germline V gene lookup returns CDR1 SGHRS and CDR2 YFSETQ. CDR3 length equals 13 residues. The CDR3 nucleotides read TGCGCCAGCAGCCAAAAGGGGGACACTGAAGCTTTCTTT. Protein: CASSQKGDTEAFF.